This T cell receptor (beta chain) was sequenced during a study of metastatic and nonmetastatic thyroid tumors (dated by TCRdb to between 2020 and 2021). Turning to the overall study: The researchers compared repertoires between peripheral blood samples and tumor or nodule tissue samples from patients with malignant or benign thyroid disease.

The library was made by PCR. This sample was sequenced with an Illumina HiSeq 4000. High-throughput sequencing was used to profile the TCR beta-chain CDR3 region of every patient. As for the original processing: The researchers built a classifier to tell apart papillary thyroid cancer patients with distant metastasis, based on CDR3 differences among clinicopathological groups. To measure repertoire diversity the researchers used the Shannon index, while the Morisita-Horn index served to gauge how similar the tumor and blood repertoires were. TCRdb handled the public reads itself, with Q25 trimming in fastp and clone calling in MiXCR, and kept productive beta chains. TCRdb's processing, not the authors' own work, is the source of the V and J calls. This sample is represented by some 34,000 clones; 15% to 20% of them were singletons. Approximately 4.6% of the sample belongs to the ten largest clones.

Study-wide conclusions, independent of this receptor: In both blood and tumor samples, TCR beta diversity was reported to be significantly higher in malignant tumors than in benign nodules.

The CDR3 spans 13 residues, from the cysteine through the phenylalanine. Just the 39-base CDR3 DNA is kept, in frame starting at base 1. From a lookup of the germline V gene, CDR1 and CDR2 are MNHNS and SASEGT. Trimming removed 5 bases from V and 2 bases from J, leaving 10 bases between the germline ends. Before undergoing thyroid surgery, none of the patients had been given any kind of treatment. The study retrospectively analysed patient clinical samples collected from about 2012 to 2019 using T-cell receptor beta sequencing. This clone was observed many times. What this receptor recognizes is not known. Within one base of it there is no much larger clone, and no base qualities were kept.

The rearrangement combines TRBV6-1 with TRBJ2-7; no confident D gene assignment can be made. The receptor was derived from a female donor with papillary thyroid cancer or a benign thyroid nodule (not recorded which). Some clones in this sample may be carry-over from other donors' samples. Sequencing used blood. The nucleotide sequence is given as TGTGCCAGCAGTTATACAGCTACCTACGAGCAGTACTTC. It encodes CASSYTATYEQYF.